This TCR beta chain was obtained from a study of T-cell memory formation after mild COVID-19. From the 5' RACE reads, TCRdb called clonotypes with MiXCR, one entry per CDR3 protein. Of 350,000 to 500,000 distinct CDR3 sequences in the sample, around 22% were seen once. This clonotype has a handful of counts. Germline trimming cut 5 bases from V and 4 bases from J; bases unmatched to any gene: 8. The CDR3 has 15 amino acids. The germline gives CDR1 SGHTA, CDR2 FQGNSA. Sequencing used PBMCs or a T cell subset sorted from them (not recorded which). The chain uses TRBV7-2 and TRBJ2-1, with 7 bases fitting TRBD2. This clonotype was sampled from an adult woman who had mild COVID-19 (a few samples of this study predate the infection). Cell type and time point are not known. CDR3 protein: CASSGIRDYYNEQFF. Here the CDR3 DNA reads TGTGCCAGCAGCGGAATCCGGGACTATTACAATGAGCAGTTCTTC.